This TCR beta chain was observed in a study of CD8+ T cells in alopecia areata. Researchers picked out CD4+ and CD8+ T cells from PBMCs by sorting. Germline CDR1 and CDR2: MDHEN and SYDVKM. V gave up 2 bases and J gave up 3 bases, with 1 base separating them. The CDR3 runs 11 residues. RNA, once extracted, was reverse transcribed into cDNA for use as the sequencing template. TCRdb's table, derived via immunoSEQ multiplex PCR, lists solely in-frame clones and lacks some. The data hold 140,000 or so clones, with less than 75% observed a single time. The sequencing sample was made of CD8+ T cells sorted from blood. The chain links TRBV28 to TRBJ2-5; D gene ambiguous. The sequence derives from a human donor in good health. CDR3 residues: CASSLKETQYF. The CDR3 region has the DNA TGTGCCAGCAGTTTAAAAGAGACCCAGTACTTC.